This TCR beta chain is from a study of blood T cell repertoires in COVID-19. Study-level information: Sources were T cells, B-cell-depleted T cells, or PBMCs; the material itself was cDNA or gDNA.

The CDR3 has 16 amino acids. Germline V gene lookup returns CDR1 SGHNT and CDR2 YYREEE (reference sequence). J lost 2 bases, V lost 4 bases, and 7 bases had no gene match. The data were produced by immunoSEQ multiplex PCR, yet TCRdb's version contains in-frame clones alone and is incomplete. The repertoire holds around 230,000 clones, with approximately 84% as singletons. V and J are TRBV5-4 and TRBJ2-3; 10 nucleotides line up with TRBD2. The sequence was collected from a man in his forties who had recovered from COVID-19. The material sequenced was PBMCs or T cells enriched from blood (not recorded which). The DNA of the CDR3 is TGTGCCAGCAGCCCGGCAGCGGGGGGGTACACAGATACGCAGTATTTT. It translates to CASSPAAGGYTDTQYF. Supplemented by reference TRBV5-4 and TRBJ2-3, the full variable domain reads ETGVTQSPTHLIKTRGQQVTLRCSSQSGHNTVSWYQQALGQGPQFIFQYYREEENGRGNFPPRFSGLQFPNYSSELNVNALELDDSALYLCASSPAAGGYTDTQYFGPGTRLTVL.